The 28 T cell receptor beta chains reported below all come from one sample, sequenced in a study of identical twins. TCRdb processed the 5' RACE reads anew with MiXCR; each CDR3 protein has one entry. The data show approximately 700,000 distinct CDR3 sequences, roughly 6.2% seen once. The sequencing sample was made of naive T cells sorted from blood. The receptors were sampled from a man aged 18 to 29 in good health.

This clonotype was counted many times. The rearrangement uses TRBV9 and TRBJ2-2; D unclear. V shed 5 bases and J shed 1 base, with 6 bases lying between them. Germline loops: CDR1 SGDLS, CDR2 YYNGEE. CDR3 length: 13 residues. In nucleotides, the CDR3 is TGTGCCAGCAGTGGCGGGAACACCGGGGAGCTGTTTTTT. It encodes CASSGGNTGELFF. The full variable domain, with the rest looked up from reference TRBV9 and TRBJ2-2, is DSGVTQTPKHLITATGQRVTLRCSPRSGDLSVYWYQQSLDQGLQFLIQYYNGEERAKGNILERFSAQQFPDLHSELNLSSLELGDSALYFCASSGGNTGELFFGEGSRLTVL.

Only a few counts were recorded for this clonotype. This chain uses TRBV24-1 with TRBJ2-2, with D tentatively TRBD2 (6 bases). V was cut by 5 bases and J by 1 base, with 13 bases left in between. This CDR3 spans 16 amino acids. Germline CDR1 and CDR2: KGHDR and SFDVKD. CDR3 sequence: CATSAGVGGNTGELFF. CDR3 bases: TGTGCCACCAGTGCGGGGGTCGGCGGGAACACCGGGGAGCTGTTTTTT.

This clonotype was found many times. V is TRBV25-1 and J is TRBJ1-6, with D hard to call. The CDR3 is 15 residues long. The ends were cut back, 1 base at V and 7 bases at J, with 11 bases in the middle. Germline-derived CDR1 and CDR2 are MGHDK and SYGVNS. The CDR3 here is CASSELKGLNSPLHF. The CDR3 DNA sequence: TGTGCCAGCAGTGAATTAAAGGGTCTCAATTCACCCCTCCACTTT.

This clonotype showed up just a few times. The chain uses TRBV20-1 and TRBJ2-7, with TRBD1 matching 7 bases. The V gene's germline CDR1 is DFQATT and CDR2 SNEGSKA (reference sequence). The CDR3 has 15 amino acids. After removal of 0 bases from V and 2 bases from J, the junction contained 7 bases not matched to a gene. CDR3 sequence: CSAREWDRLAYEQYF. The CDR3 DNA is TGCAGTGCTAGAGAGTGGGACAGACTTGCCTACGAGCAGTACTTC.

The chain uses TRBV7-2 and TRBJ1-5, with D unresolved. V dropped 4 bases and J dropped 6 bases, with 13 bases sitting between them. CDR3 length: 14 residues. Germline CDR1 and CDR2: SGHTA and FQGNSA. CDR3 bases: TGTGCCAGCAGCTCTTTAGGGCGGGGTCAGCCCCAGCATTTT. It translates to CASSSLGRGQPQHF.

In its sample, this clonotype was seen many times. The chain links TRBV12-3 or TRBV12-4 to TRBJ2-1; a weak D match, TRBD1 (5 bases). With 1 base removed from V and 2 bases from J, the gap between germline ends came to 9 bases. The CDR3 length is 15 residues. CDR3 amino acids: CASSLGRVAYNEQFF. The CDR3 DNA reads TGTGCCAGCAGTTTAGGCAGGGTCGCCTACAATGAGCAGTTCTTC.

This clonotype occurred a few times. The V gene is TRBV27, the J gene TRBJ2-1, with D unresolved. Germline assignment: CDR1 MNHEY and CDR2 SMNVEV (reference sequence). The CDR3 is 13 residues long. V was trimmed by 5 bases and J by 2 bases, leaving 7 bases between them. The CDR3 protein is CASSIRTYNEQFF. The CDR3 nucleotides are TGTGCCAGCAGTATAAGAACCTACAATGAGCAGTTCTTC.

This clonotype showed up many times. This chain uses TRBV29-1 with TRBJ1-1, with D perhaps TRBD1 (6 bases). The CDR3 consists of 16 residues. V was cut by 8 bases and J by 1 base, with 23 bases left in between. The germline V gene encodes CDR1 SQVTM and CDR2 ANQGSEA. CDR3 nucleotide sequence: TGCAGCATCACAACACTCCAAACGGGACAGAACACTGAAGCTTTCTTT. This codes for CSITTLQTGQNTEAFF.

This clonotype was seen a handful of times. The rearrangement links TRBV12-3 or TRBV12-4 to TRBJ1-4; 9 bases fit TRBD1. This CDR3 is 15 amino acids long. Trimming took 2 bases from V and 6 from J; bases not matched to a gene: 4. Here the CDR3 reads CASSLRDRVDEKLFF. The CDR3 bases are TGTGCCAGCAGTTTAAGGGACAGGGTTGATGAAAAACTGTTTTTT.

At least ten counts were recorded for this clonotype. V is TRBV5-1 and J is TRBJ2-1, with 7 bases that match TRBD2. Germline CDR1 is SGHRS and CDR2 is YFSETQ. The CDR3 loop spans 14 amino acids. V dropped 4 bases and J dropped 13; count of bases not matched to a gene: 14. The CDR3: CASSGGKEAGTQFF. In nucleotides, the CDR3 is TGCGCCAGCAGCGGGGGGAAGGAAGCGGGGACCCAGTTCTTC.

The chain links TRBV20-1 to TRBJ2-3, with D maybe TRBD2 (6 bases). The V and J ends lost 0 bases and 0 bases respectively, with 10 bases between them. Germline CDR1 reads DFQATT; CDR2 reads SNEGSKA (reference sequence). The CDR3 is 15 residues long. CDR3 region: CSARDRSGSTDTQYF. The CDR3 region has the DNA TGCAGTGCTAGAGATCGCAGCGGGAGCACAGATACGCAGTATTTT.

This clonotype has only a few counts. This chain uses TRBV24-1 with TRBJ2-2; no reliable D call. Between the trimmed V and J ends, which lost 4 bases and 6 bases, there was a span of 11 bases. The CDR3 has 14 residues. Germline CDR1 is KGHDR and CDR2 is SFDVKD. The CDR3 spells CATSEGIPAGELFF. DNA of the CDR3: TGTGCCACCAGTGAGGGAATCCCCGCCGGGGAGCTGTTTTTT.

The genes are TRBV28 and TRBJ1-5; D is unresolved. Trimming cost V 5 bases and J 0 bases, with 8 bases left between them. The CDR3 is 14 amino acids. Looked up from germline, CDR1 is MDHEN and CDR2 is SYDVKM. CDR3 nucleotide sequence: TGTGCCAGCAGTGAAAATCTTAGCAATCAGCCCCAGCATTTT. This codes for CASSENLSNQPQHF.

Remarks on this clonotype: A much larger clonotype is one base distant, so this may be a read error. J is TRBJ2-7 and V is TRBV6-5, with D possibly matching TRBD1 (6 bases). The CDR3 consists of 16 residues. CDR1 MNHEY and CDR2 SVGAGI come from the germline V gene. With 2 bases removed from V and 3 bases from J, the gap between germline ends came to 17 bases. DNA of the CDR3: TGTGCCAGCAGTTACGGAACAGGGCACAGAAGCTACGAGCAGTACTTC. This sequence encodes CASSYGTGHRSYEQYF.

In DNA form, the CDR3 reads TGTGCCAGCACCAGACCGAAGTACGTC. Its protein is CASTRPKYV. J is TRBJ2-7 and V is TRBV6-1; the D is unclear. CDR1 and CDR2 from the germline V gene are MNHNS and SASEGT. V was cut by 7 bases and J by 11 bases, with 9 bases left in between. The CDR3 sequence is 9 residues long.

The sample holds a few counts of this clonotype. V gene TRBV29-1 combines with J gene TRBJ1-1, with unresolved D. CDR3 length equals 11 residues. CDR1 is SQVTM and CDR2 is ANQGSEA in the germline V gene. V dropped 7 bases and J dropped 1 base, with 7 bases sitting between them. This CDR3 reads CSGRRNTEAFF. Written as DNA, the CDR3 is TGCAGCGGGAGACGGAACACTGAAGCTTTCTTT.

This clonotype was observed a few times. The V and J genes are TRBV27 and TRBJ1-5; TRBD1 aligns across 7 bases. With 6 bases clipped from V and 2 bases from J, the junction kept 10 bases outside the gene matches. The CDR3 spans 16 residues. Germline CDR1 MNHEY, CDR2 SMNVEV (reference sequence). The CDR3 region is CASRQQGESGNQPQHF. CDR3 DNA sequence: TGTGCCAGCAGACAGCAGGGGGAAAGTGGCAATCAGCCCCAGCATTTT.

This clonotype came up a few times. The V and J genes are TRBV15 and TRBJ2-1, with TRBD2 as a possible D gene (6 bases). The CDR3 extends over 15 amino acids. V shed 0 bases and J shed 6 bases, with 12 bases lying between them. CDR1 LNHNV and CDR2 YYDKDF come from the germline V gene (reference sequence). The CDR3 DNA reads TGTGCCACCAGCAGAGATAGGTTGGGGGGCAATGAGCAGTTCTTC. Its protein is CATSRDRLGGNEQFF. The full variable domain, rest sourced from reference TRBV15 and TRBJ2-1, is DAMVIQNPRYQVTQFGKPVTLSCSQTLNHNVMYWYQQKSSQAPKLLFHYYDKDFNNEADTPDNFQSRRPNTSFCFLDIRSPGLGDTAMYLCATSRDRLGGNEQFFGPGTRLTVL.

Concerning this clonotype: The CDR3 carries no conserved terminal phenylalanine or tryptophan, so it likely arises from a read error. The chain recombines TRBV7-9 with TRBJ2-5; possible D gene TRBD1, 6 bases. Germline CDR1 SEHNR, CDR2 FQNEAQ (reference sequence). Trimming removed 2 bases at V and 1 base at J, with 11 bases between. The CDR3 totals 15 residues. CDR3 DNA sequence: TGTGCCAGCAGCTTATTGGGGGCTATCCAAGAGACCCAGTACTGC. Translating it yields CASSLLGAIQETQYC.

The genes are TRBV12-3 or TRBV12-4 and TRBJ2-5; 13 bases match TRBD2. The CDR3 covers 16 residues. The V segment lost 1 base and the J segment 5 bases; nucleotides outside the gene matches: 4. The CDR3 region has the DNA TGTGCCAGCAGTTTAGGGGGACTAGCGGGGCGGGAGACCCAGTACTTC. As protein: CASSLGGLAGRETQYF.

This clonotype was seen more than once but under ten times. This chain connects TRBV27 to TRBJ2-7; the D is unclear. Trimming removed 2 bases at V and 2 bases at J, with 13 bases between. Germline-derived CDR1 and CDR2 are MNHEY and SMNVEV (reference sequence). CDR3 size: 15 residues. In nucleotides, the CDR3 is TGTGCCAGCAGTTTAGGGTTAGGCAGGCCCTACGAGCAGTACTTC. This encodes CASSLGLGRPYEQYF.

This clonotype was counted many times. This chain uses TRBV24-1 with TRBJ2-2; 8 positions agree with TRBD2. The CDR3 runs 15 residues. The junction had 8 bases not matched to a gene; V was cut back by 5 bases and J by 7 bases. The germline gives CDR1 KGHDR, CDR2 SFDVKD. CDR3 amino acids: CATSVTGGISGELFF. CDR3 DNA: TGTGCCACCAGTGTGACGGGAGGGATCAGCGGGGAGCTGTTTTTT.

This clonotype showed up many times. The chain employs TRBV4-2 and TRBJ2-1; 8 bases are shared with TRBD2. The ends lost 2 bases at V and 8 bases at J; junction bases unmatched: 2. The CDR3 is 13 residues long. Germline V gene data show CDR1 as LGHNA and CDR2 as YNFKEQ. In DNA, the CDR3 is TGTGCCAGCAGCCAAACCGGGAGGGATGAGCAGTTCTTC. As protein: CASSQTGRDEQFF.

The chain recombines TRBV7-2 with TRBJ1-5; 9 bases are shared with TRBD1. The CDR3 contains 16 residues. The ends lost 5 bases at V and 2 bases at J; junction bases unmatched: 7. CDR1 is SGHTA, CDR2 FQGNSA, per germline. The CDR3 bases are TGTGCCAGCAGCCCTACAGGGGGCGCCGGCAATCAGCCCCAGCATTTT. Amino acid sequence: CASSPTGGAGNQPQHF.

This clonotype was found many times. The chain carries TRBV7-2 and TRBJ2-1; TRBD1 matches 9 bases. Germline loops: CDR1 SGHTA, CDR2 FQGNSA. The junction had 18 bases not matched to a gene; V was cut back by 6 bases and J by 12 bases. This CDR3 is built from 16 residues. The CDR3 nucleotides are TGTGCCAGCAGGTCGGCCCAGGACAGGGGAGGTTTTTGGCAGTTCTTC. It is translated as CASRSAQDRGGFWQFF. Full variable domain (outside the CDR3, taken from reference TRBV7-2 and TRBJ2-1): GAGVSQSPSNKVTEKGKDVELRCDPISGHTALYWYRQSLGQGLEFLIYFQGNSAPDKSGLPSDRFSAERTGGSVSTLTIQRTQQEDSAVYLCASRSAQDRGGFWQFFGPGTRLTVL.

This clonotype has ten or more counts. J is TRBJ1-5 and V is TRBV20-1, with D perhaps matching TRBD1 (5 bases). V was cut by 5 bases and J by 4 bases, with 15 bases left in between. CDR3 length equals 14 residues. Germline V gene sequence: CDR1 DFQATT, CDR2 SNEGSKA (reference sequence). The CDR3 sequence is CSAVETVLNQPQHF. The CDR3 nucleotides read TGCAGTGCTGTTGAGACAGTGCTAAATCAGCCCCAGCATTTT.

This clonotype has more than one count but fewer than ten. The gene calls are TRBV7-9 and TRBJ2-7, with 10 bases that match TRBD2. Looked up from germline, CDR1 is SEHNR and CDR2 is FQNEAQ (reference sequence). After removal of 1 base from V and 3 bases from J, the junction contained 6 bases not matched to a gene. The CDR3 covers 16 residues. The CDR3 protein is CASSLGSGLAVYEQYF. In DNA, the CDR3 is TGTGCCAGCAGCTTAGGGTCAGGACTAGCGGTCTACGAGCAGTACTTC.

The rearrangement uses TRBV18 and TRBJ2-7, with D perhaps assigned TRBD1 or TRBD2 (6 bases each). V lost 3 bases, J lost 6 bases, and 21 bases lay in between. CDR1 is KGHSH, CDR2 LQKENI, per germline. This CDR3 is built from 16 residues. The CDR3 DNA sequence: TGTGCCAGCTCACCCCAGTTTTCGACTAGGGGGATCGAGCAGTACTTC. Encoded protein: CASSPQFSTRGIEQYF.